The 6 T cell receptor beta chains below were found in one sample sequenced in a study of regulatory T cells in long-lasting Graves disease. According to the study, TCR beta libraries were built with iRepertoire HTBI primers and CDR3-region Arm-PCR. TCRdb re-called the multiplex PCR reads through MiXCR, storing one row per CDR3 protein. Found here are about 460,000 distinct CDR3 sequences, approximately 23% of them singletons; the top ten hold 10% to 15%. Stated time point: persistent/refractory GD, antithyroid drugs over 5 years with positive TRAb. Extracted RNA from PBMCs served as the source of the TCR library. The sample consisted of peripheral blood mononuclear cells (PBMCs), taken when the disease was refractory, from a patient treated with antithyroid drugs. Every receptor here comes from a female donor with Graves disease.

On this clonotype: A much larger clone is a single base away; this may be a read error. V is TRBV7-3 and J is TRBJ2-2; 9 nucleotides match TRBD1. Germline V gene lookup returns CDR1 SGHTA and CDR2 FQGTGA. This CDR3 contains 15 residues. As DNA, the CDR3 is TGTGCCAGCAGCCCTGACAGGGGGAACACCGGGGAGCTGTCTTTT. It is translated as CASSPDRGNTGELSF.

This clonotype was seen many times. The V and J genes are TRBV12-3 or TRBV12-4 and TRBJ1-4; a possible D gene is TRBD1 (6 bases). The CDR3 covers 14 residues. Trimming removed 6 bases at V and 4 bases at J, with 12 bases between. CDR3 nucleotides: TGTGCCAGCAGCAGAGGACAGATTAATGAAAAACTGTTTTTT. Protein sequence: CASSRGQINEKLFF.

This clonotype was detected only a few times. J is TRBJ2-7 and V is TRBV24-1; D possibly corresponds to TRBD1 (6 bases). The CDR3 is made up of 12 amino acids. In germline, CDR1 is KGHDR, CDR2 SFDVKD. V was trimmed by 5 bases and J by 6 bases, leaving 10 bases between them. The CDR3 loop reads CATSAQGIEQYF. In DNA, the CDR3 is TGTGCCACCAGTGCTCAGGGGATCGAGCAGTACTTC.

This clonotype was seen only once. The genes are TRBV5-1 and TRBJ2-7; no reliable D call. This CDR3 spans 14 amino acids. CDR1 and CDR2 from the germline V gene are SGHRS and YFSETQ. Trimming took off 1 base at V and 3 bases at J, with 11 bases between the two ends. CDR3 residues: CASSLTSANYEQYF. In nucleotides, the CDR3 is TGCGCCAGCAGCTTGACCTCAGCTAACTACGAGCAGTACTTC.

The gene calls are TRBV3-1 and TRBJ1-4; D unresolved. Germline CDR1 reads LGHDT; CDR2 reads YNNKEL (reference sequence). V lost 5 bases, J lost 8 bases, and 15 bases lay in between. This CDR3 has 14 residues. This CDR3 reads CASSKRTMLEKLFF. CDR3 coding DNA: TGTGCCAGCAGCAAACGGACTATGCTGGAAAAACTGTTTTTT.

This clonotype was detected ten times or more. CDR3 nucleotides: TGTGCCAGCAGCTCCCTTTTCACTGAAGCTTTCTTT. This encodes CASSSLFTEAFF. V and J are TRBV7-2 and TRBJ1-1; no clear D. Per the germline V gene, CDR1 is SGHTA and CDR2 is FQGNSA. V gave up 4 bases and J gave up 4 bases, with 7 bases separating them. The CDR3 extends over 12 amino acids.